This entry describes one T cell receptor beta chain. The antigen remains undetermined. The source of the sample is a study of cytomegalovirus exposure and HLA in healthy donors. General study points: Donor immune exposure was known only as CMV serostatus. Earlier results showed most TCR beta V segments being productive about 87% or about 30% of the time. Reports credit the classifier with highly specific, highly sensitive diagnosis of cytomegalovirus status. Later on, a genetic analysis was performed. It linked a missense variant in DCLRE1C with V- and J-gene trimming of TCR beta.

V was pared by 2 bases and J by 0 bases, with 10 bases between. Germline V gene sequence: CDR1 SGHTA, CDR2 FQGTGA. CDR3 length: 15 amino acids. Primers for the PCR totalled 60 Vbeta and 13 Jbeta. Sequencing used immunoSEQ multiplex PCR; TCRdb keeps in-frame clones, though not all of them. The sample shows roughly 83,000 clones, about four fifths of them seen only once. This TCR came from a man aged 55 to 70 in good health and CMV-seronegative. This chain links TRBV7-3 with TRBJ2-5; no clear D. The sequencing sample was made of PBMCs. The DNA of the CDR3 is TGTGCCAGCAGCTTACGCCTAGGAAACCAAGAGACCCAGTACTTC. It translates to CASSLRLGNQETQYF.